A selection of T cell receptor beta chains follows, all from one sample in a study of T-cell reconstitution after alpha-beta-depleted transplantation in children. In TCRdb, the PCR reads were re-called with MiXCR into one record per CDR3 protein. The table includes about 16,000 distinct CDR3 sequences, 4.5% to 6.5% detected once. Material: PBMCs, obtained before TCRalphabeta/CD19-depleted stem cell transplant. These receptors originate from a boy aged 5-17 years with acute lymphoblastic leukemia, due to receive a stem cell transplant. The CDR3 runs from the conserved cysteine through the conserved F or W. Fields, in order: D gene, J gene, clone size, V gene, CDR3 protein, CDR3 DNA. The D gene is left open where the match is weak. Size values are once, few and many counts, or a class for expanded clones, and some rows have none.

>TRBD2|TRBJ2-7|many|TRBV29-1
CSVESGLAGVHEQYF
TGCAGCGTTGAGTCGGGGCTAGCGGGAGTCCACGAGCAGTACTTC
>TRBD1|TRBJ2-7|many|TRBV27
CASSTALGTGAYEQYF
TGTGCCAGCAGTACCGCACTCGGGACAGGGGCCTACGAGCAGTACTTC
>TRBD2|TRBJ2-7|many|TRBV5-1
CASSLLGLAGGPGEQYF
TGCGCCAGCAGCTTGTTGGGACTAGCGGGAGGGCCGGGCGAGCAGTACTTC
>TRBD1|TRBJ2-3|many|TRBV6-2/TRBV6-3
CASSYSIRGRGSTDTQYF
TGTGCCAGCAGTTACTCGATAAGGGGGCGCGGGAGCACAGATACGCAGTATTTT
>-|TRBJ2-3|once|TRBV12-3/TRBV12-4
CASRHQTGSSDTQYF
TGTGCCAGCAGACACCAGACGGGGAGCTCAGATACGCAGTATTTT
>-|TRBJ2-5|many|TRBV9
CASSVVAGRGETQYF
TGTGCCAGCAGCGTAGTGGCAGGGCGGGGAGAGACCCAGTACTTC
>-|TRBJ2-7|many|TRBV6-1
CASSESSRGEQYF
TGTGCCAGCAGTGAATCTTCCAGGGGCGAGCAGTACTTC
>TRBD1|TRBJ2-7|many|TRBV28
CATRDRGQCEQYF
TGTGCCACCCGGGACAGGGGGCAATGCGAGCAGTACTTC
>-|TRBJ2-4|many|TRBV27
CASRKVNIQYF
TGTGCCAGCCGAAAAGTAAACATTCAGTACTTC
>-|TRBJ1-5|many|TRBV6-2/TRBV6-3
CASSYLGVYSNQPQHF
TGTGCCAGCAGTTACTTGGGGGTATATAGCAATCAGCCCCAGCATTTT
>TRBD1|TRBJ1-1|-|TRBV5-1
CASSLIAGGRTEAFF
TGCGCCAGCAGCTTGATCGCAGGGGGTCGGACTGAAGCTTTCTTT
>TRBD1|TRBJ1-1|few|TRBV6-2/TRBV6-3
CASSLGQGTEAFF
TGTGCCAGCAGTCTAGGACAGGGAACTGAAGCTTTCTTT
>-|TRBJ1-5|many|TRBV19
CASSQRDSGQGQPQHF
TGTGCCAGTAGCCAGCGGGACTCAGGGCAGGGTCAGCCCCAGCATTTT
>-|TRBJ1-2|many|TRBV5-6
CASSATWDIPRNGYTF
TGTGCCAGCAGCGCGACATGGGACATCCCGCGGAATGGCTACACCTTC
>TRBD1|TRBJ2-7|many|TRBV15
CATSRDDREYEQYF
TGTGCCACCAGCAGAGACGACAGGGAGTACGAGCAGTACTTC
>-|TRBJ1-5|many|TRBV27
CASSQNRAQPQHF
TGTGCCAGCAGTCAAAACAGGGCTCAGCCCCAGCATTTT
>-|TRBJ1-2|many|TRBV7-2
CASSSHTVDPYTF
TGTGCCAGCAGCTCCCATACAGTAGATCCCTACACCTTC
>-|TRBJ2-1|many|TRBV6-5
CASSYSMSRNEQFF
TGTGCCAGCAGTTACTCGATGTCAAGGAATGAGCAGTTCTTC
>-|TRBJ2-2|many|TRBV7-9
CASSFGNTGELFF
TGTGCCAGCAGCTTCGGGAACACCGGGGAGCTGTTTTTT
>TRBD1|TRBJ2-3|many|TRBV29-1
CSVRLRGNTQYF
TGCAGCGTTCGCCTCAGGGGGAATACGCAGTATTTT
>-|TRBJ2-7|medium-sized|TRBV7-9
CASSLEVEQYF
TGTGCCAGCAGCTTAGAGGTCGAGCAGTACTTC
>TRBD1|TRBJ2-1|many|TRBV24-1
CATSDYGTGWYEQFF
TGTGCCACCAGTGATTACGGGACAGGGTGGTATGAGCAGTTCTTC
>TRBD1|TRBJ2-7|many|TRBV6-6
CASRRTGFYEQYF
TGTGCCAGCAGGAGGACAGGTTTCTACGAGCAGTACTTC
>-|TRBJ1-1|many|TRBV6-5
CASSYIGQATEAFF
TGTGCCAGCAGTTACATCGGCCAGGCCACTGAAGCTTTCTTT
>TRBD2|TRBJ2-7|many|TRBV6-2/TRBV6-3
CASSSPLAAGEPLLGYEQYF
TGTGCCAGCAGTTCCCCCCTAGCAGCGGGAGAGCCTCTCCTCGGGTACGAGCAGTACTTC
>-|TRBJ2-2|-|TRBV5-1
CASSLAGNTGELFF
TGCGCCAGCAGCTTGGCAGGGAACACCGGGGAGCTGTTTTTT
>TRBD1|TRBJ1-2|many|TRBV7-2
CASSLGTGGGYGYTF
TGTGCCAGCAGCTTAGGGACAGGGGGCGGGTATGGCTACACCTTC
>TRBD1|TRBJ2-1|medium-sized|TRBV27
CASSLWDRFNEQFF
TGTGCCAGCAGTTTATGGGACAGGTTCAATGAGCAGTTCTTC
>-|TRBJ1-1|many|TRBV18
CASSPRPEGTEAFF
TGTGCCAGCTCACCACGACCGGAGGGCACTGAAGCTTTCTTT
>TRBD2|TRBJ2-1|many|TRBV2
CASRLGGGSYNEQFF
TGTGCCTCCCGACTCGGGGGGGGCTCCTACAATGAGCAGTTCTTC
>-|TRBJ1-4|few|TRBV5-6
CASSPRGGQGEKLFF
TGTGCCAGCAGCCCCAGGGGCGGGCAGGGTGAAAAACTGTTTTTT
>TRBD1|TRBJ2-1|many|TRBV5-1
CASSSGQGYYNEQFF
TGCGCCAGCAGCTCTGGACAGGGATACTACAATGAGCAGTTCTTC
>-|TRBJ2-5|many|TRBV27
CASSSGVWKTQYF
TGTGCCAGCAGTTCGGGCGTATGGAAGACCCAGTACTTC
>-|TRBJ2-6|many|TRBV7-9
CASSLSESGANVLTF
TGTGCCAGCAGCTTATCGGAATCTGGGGCCAACGTCCTGACTTTC
>-|TRBJ2-1|medium-sized|TRBV11-2
CASRSGGNNEQFF
TGTGCCAGCAGGTCCGGGGGAAACAATGAGCAGTTCTTC
>TRBD1|TRBJ2-2|many|TRBV2
CASSGQGVPTGELFF
TGTGCCAGCAGTGGACAGGGGGTCCCCACCGGGGAGCTGTTTTTT
>-|TRBJ2-3|many|TRBV6-2/TRBV6-3
CASSYNGEGDTQYF
TGTGCCAGCAGTTACAACGGAGAGGGAGATACGCAGTATTTT
>TRBD2|TRBJ2-3|few|TRBV6-2/TRBV6-3
CASTQGTRWTDTQYF
TGTGCCAGCACCCAAGGGACTAGATGGACAGATACGCAGTATTTT
>-|TRBJ1-3|many|TRBV25-1
CASSAGNTIYF
TGTGCCAGCAGTGCCGGAAACACCATATATTTT
>-|TRBJ2-1|many|TRBV24-1
CATSSGQSYNEQFF
TGTGCCACCAGTTCGGGACAATCCTACAATGAGCAGTTCTTC
>TRBD1|TRBJ1-1|many|TRBV29-1
CSVRTGLNTEAFF
TGCAGCGTACGGACAGGGCTGAACACTGAAGCTTTCTTT
>-|TRBJ2-1|many|TRBV15
CATSSGLGGNEQFF
TGTGCCACCAGCAGCGGGCTTGGAGGGAATGAGCAGTTCTTC
>-|TRBJ2-5|many|TRBV5-1
CASSPMSGWKETQYF
TGCGCCAGCAGCCCGATGAGCGGGTGGAAAGAGACCCAGTACTTC
>TRBD2|TRBJ2-1|medium-sized|TRBV5-1
CASSPWTSGDNEQFF
TGCGCCAGCAGCCCCTGGACTAGCGGGGACAATGAGCAGTTCTTC
>-|TRBJ2-7|many|TRBV20-1
CSAYSIRGGYEQYF
TGCAGTGCTTACAGCATACGAGGGGGGTACGAGCAGTACTTC
>-|TRBJ1-1|many|TRBV4-1
CASRSGIGVGTEAFF
TGCGCCAGCAGATCCGGGATCGGCGTTGGCACTGAAGCTTTCTTT
>TRBD2|TRBJ2-1|many|TRBV5-4
CASSLDLREDYNEQFF
TGTGCCAGCAGCTTGGATCTGCGGGAGGATTACAATGAGCAGTTCTTC
>-|TRBJ2-7|many|TRBV20-1
CSASYKGGGRRYEQYF
TGCAGTGCTAGTTACAAAGGGGGCGGGAGAAGGTACGAGCAGTACTTC
>TRBD1|TRBJ1-2|many|TRBV7-9
CASSRDRGLEGYGYTF
TGTGCCAGCAGCCGGGACAGGGGGCTCGAGGGCTATGGCTACACCTTC